What follows are 2 T cell receptor beta chains derived from one specimen sequenced in a study of blood T cell repertoires in COVID-19. Assay used: immunoSEQ multiplex PCR; TCRdb lists only in-frame clones, some missing. The sample shows roughly 260,000 clones, approximately 80% of them seen only once. Sequencing was carried out using peripheral blood. The receptor set was obtained from a woman older than 75 with active or convalescent COVID-19.

This sequence joins TRBV5-1 and TRBJ2-1; TRBD2 matches at 9 bases. The J segment lost 8 bases and the V segment lost 4 bases, leaving 10 bases of the junction unmatched. Germline lookup yields CDR1 SGHRS and CDR2 YFSETQ. There are 15 residues in the CDR3. The CDR3 loop is CASSAGLAKGDEQFF. The DNA for the CDR3 is TGCGCCAGCAGCGCCGGACTAGCGAAGGGAGATGAGCAGTTCTTC.

There are a few counts of this clone. The gene calls are TRBV5-1 and TRBJ2-7; 8 bases line up with TRBD2. The germline V gene encodes CDR1 SGHRS and CDR2 YFSETQ. This CDR3 has 16 residues. The V and J ends lost 2 bases and 4 bases, in that order; junction bases with no gene match: 11. CDR3 amino acids: CASSFTAAGGGYEQYF. In nucleotides, the CDR3 is TGCGCCAGCAGCTTTACGGCGGCGGGAGGAGGGTACGAGCAGTACTTC. Together with reference TRBV5-1 and TRBJ2-7, the CDR3 gives the full variable domain: KAGVTQTPRYLIKTRGQQVTLSCSPISGHRSVSWYQQTPGQGLQFLFEYFSETQRNKGNFPGRFSGRQFSNSRSEMNVSTLELGDSALYLCASSFTAAGGGYEQYFGPGTRLTVT.